This T cell receptor beta chain was observed in a study of CD4 T cells in relation to SARS-CoV-2 and coronaviruses (dated by TCRdb to the early 2020s). The study in broad terms: In the ViraFEST assay, PBMCs were cultured with antigen for less than eleven days, after which TCR beta CDR3s were sequenced to identify clonal expansions specific to the antigen. The negative reference condition was either a culture with an HIV-1 Nef peptide pool or a culture with no peptide. Shared crossreactive spike epitopes were mapped to their HLA restriction using patient-derived lymphoblastoid cell lines. At the level of individual TCR clonotypes, the study measured memory CD4+ T cell crossreactivity between SARS-CoV-2 spike protein and common cold coronavirus spike proteins. The Adaptive Biotechnologies TCR-sequencing kit was used to sequence samples from a few pre-COVID donors and the naive versus memory experiments, whereas other data were Illumina-based. A different, Illumina-based TCR-beta assay was used to sequence expansion assays from other donors in the study.

The CDR3 spans 16 residues, from the cysteine through the phenylalanine. The kept DNA is CDR3 alone, 48 bases in frame from the first base. Clipping removes 0 bases from V and 4 bases from J, with 3 as the unmatched junction base count. For CDR1 and CDR2, the germline V gene lists SGHRS and YFSETQ. Note on this clone: Its cognate antigen has yet to be identified. It has no much larger one-base neighbor in the sample; base qualities were not kept.

CD4+ T cells from unexposed donors were collected before the COVID-19 pandemic (2011-2018). Following 10 days of culture, the EasySep CD4+ T cell isolation kit was used to isolate CD4+ T cells. As cell numbers permitted, CD4+ T cells from unexposed donors were tested for reactivity to SARS-CoV-2 S and N and to four common cold coronavirus spike pools. Two million PBMCs per well were cultured in IMDM with about 5.5% human AB serum and 9.5 to 10 IU/ml IL-2. Half of the culture medium was replaced with fresh IL-2-containing medium on days 3 and 7. Triplicate replicate wells were generally used for each peptide culture condition. Leukapheresis product for the unexposed donors was bought commercially. Ficoll-Paque PLUS gradient centrifugation was used to isolate PBMCs from either whole blood or leukapheresis product. PBMCs were either cryopreserved at -140°C or used fresh in the expansion assay. The QIAamp Micro DNA Kit was used to extract genomic DNA from the CD4+ T cells.

Overall study outcomes, separate from this receptor: Compared with monoreactive clones, crossreactive clones had significantly weaker SARS-CoV-2-driven expansion, a result consistent with antigenic imprinting. The study was limited by small numbers of patients and tested TCRs. In roughly 60% of donors, memory CD4+ clonotypes turned up that crossrecognized SARS-CoV-2 and at least one common cold coronavirus spike. Pre-pandemic and post-infection samples were not both contributed by any donor, so tracing of the source of pre-existing responses was limited. Crossreactivity analysis was centred on spike protein, so crossreactivity against other viral proteins was not assessed.

The method was the immunoSEQ multiplex PCR assay. The original pipeline was this. Preprocessing removed nonproductive sequences and CDR3s not starting with C, not ending with F or W, or shorter than 7 amino acids. Antigen-specific clonotypes were called with the MANAFEST web app, based on expansion relative to reference and other culture wells. A clone was considered positive if the clone showed significant expansion compared with the reference culture in 2 of 3 replicate wells at an FDR below 0.05. For a clone to be considered positive, significant expansion relative to all other tandem wells and an odds ratio above 5 were also required. Pairwise Levenshtein distance, computed with the stringdist R package after three terminal residues were trimmed from each end, was used as the measure of CDR3 homology. The table was pulled from immuneACCESS by TCRdb, which kept in-frame rearrangements only. Such tables lose some clones; where checked, under half of the loss comes from unresolved V genes, and the rest has no known cause. The V and J calls and clone size come from that table; D and trimming were worked out from the DNA. The table for this sample lists 28,000 or so clones; about 77% of them were counted only once. Roughly 18% of the sample lies in the top ten.

The sequence joins TRBV5-1 to TRBJ2-1; 11 of the junction bases match TRBD2. Sequencing input: CD4+ T cells from PBMCs, cultured in vitro. The clonotype comes from a human donor in good health. The nucleotide sequence is TGCGCCAGCAGCTTGGGGGGGACTAGCGGTTACAATGAGCAGTTCTTC. Its amino acids are CASSLGGTSGYNEQFF.